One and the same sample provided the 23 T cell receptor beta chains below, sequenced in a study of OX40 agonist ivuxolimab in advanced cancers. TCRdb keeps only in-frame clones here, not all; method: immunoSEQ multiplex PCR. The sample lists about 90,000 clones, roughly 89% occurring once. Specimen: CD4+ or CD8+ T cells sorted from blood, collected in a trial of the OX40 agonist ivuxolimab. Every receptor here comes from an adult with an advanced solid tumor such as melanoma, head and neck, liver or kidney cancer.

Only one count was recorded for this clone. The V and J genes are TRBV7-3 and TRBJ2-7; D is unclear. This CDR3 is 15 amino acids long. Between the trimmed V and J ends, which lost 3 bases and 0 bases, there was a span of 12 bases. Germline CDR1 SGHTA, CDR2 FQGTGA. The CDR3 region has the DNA TGTGCCAGCAGCTTCAAGCAGAGTGGCTCCTACGAGCAGTACTTC. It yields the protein CASSFKQSGSYEQYF.

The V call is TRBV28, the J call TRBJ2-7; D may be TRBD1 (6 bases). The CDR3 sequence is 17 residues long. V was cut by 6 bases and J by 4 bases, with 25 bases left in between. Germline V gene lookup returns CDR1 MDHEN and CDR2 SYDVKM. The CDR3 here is CASRLRVLGQFLYEQYF. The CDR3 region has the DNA TGTGCCAGCAGGTTACGCGTCTTAGGACAGTTCCTATACGAGCAGTACTTC. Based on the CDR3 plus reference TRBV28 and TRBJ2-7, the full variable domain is DVKVTQSSRYLVKRTGEKVFLECVQDMDHENMFWYRQDPGLGLRLIYFSYDVKMKEKGDIPEGYSVSREKKERFSLILESASTNQTSMYLCASRLRVLGQFLYEQYFGPGTRLTVT.

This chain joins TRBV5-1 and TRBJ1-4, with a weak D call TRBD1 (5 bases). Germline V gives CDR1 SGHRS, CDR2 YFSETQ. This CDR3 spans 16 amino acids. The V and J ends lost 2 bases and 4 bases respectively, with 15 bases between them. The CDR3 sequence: CASSFYLGTGNEKLFF. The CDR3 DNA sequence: TGCGCCAGCAGCTTCTACTTAGGGACGGGTAATGAAAAACTGTTTTTT.

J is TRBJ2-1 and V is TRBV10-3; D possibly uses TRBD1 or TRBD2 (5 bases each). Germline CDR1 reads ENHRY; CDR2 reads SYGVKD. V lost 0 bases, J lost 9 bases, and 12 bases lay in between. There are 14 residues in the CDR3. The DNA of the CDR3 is TGTGCCATCAGTGAGTCTGGAACGAGGGGTGAGCAGTTCTTC. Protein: CAISESGTRGEQFF.

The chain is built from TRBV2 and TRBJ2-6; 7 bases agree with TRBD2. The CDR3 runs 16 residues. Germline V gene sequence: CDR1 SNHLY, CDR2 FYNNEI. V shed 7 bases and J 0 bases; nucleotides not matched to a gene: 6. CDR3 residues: CASTTGLTSGANVLTF. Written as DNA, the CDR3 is TGTGCCAGCACTACGGGACTAACCTCTGGGGCCAACGTCCTGACTTTC.

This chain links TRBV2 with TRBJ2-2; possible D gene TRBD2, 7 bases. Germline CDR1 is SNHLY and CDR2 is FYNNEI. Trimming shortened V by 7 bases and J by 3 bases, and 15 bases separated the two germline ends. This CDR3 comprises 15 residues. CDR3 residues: CASKLGGPYTGELFF. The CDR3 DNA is TGTGCCAGCAAACTCGGGGGGCCGTACACCGGGGAGCTGTTTTTT.

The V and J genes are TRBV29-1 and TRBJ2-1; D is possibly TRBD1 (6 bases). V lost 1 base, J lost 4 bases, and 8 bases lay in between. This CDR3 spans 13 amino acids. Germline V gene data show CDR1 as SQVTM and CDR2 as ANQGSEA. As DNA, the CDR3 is TGCAGCGTTGAAGGACAGGCGTACAATGAGCAGTTCTTC. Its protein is CSVEGQAYNEQFF.

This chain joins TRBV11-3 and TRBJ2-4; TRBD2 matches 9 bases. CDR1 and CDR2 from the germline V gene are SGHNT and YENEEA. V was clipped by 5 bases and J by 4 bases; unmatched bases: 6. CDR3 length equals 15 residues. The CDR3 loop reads CASSPGAGGKNIQYF. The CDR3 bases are TGTGCCAGCAGCCCCGGGGCGGGGGGGAAAAACATTCAGTACTTC.

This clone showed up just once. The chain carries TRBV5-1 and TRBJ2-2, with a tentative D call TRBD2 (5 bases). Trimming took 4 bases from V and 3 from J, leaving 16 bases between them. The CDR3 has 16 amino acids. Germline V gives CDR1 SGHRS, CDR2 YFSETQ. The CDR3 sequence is CASSPGTRPDTGELFF. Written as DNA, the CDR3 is TGCGCCAGCAGCCCAGGAACTAGACCCGACACCGGGGAGCTGTTTTTT.

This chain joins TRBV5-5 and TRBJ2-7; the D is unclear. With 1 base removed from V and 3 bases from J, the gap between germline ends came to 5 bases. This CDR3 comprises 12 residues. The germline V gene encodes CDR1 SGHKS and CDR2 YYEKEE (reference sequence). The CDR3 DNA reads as TGTGCCAGCAGCTTGTTCAGCTACGAGCAGTACTTC. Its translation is CASSLFSYEQYF.

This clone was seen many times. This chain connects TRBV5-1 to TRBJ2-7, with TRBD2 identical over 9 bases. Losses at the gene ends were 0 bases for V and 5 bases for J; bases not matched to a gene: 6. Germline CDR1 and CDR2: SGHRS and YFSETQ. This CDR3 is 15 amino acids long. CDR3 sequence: CASSLGTSSGNEQYF. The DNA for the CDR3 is TGCGCCAGCAGCTTGGGGACATCTAGCGGGAACGAGCAGTACTTC.

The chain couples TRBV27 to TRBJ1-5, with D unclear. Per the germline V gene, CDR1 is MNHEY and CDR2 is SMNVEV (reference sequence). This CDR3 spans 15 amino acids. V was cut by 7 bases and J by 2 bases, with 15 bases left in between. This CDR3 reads CASKDRTKRNQPQHF. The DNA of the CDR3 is TGTGCCAGCAAAGACCGAACTAAGCGCAATCAGCCCCAGCATTTT.

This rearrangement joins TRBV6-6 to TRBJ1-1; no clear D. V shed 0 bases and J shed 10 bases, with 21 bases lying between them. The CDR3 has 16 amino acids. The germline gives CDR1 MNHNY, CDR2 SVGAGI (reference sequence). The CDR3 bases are TGTGCCAGCAGTTACTCGAAATCCGGGGATGGAATCCCAGCTTTCTTT. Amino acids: CASSYSKSGDGIPAFF.

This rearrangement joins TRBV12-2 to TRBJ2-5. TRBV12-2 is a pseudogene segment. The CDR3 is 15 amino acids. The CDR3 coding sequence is TGTGCAAGTCGCTTAGGTCGGGCCCCCAAAGAGACCCAGTACTTC. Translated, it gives CASRLGRAPKETQYF.

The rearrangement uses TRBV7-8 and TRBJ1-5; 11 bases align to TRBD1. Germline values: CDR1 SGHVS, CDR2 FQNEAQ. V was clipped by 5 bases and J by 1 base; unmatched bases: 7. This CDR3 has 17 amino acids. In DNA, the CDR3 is TGTGCCAGCAGCACAACAGGGACAGGGGGGAGCAATCAGCCCCAGCATTTT. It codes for CASSTTGTGGSNQPQHF.

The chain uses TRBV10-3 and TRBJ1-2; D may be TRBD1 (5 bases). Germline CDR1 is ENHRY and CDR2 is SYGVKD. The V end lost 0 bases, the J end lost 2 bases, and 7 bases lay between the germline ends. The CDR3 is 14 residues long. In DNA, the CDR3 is TGTGCCATCAGTGAGTCTTCAGGGAACTATGGCTACACCTTC. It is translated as CAISESSGNYGYTF.

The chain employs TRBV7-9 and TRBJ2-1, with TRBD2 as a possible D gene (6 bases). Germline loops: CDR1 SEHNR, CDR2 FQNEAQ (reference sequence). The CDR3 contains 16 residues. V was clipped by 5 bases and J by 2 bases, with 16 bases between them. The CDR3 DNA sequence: TGTGCCAGCAGCCTACGGGACTGGGCGACCTACAATGAGCAGTTCTTC. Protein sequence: CASSLRDWATYNEQFF.

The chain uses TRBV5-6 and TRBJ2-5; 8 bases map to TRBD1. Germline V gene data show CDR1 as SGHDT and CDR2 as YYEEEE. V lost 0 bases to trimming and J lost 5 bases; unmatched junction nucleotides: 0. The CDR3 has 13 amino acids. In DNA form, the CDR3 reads TGTGCCAGCAGCTTGGGACAGGGGGAGACCCAGTACTTC. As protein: CASSLGQGETQYF.

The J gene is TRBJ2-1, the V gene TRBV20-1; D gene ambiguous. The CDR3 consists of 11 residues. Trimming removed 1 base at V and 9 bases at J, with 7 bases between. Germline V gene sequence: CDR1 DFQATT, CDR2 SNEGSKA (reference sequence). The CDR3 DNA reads TGCAGTGCTAGAGGTTGGGGTGAGCAGTTCTTC. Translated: CSARGWGEQFF.

CDR3 sequence (DNA): TGTGCCAGCAGCCCGGACAGCCGCACAGATACGCAGTATTTT. Its translation is CASSPDSRTDTQYF. The V and J genes are TRBV5-4 and TRBJ2-3; maybe TRBD1 (6 bases). The CDR3 covers 14 residues. V was trimmed by 4 bases and J by 1 base, leaving 10 bases between them. Germline CDR1 is SGHNT and CDR2 is YYREEE (reference sequence). The complete variable domain, with remaining parts taken from reference TRBV5-4 and TRBJ2-3, reads ETGVTQSPTHLIKTRGQQVTLRCSSQSGHNTVSWYQQALGQGPQFIFQYYREEENGRGNFPPRFSGLQFPNYSSELNVNALELDDSALYLCASSPDSRTDTQYFGPGTRLTVL.

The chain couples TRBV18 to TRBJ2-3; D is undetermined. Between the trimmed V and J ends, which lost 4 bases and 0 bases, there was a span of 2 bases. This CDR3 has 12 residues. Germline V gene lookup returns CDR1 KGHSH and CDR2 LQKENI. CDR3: CASSQSTDTQYF. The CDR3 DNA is TGTGCCAGCTCACAAAGCACAGATACGCAGTATTTT. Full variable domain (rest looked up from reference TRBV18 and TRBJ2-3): NAGVMQNPRHLVRRRGQEARLRCSPMKGHSHVYWYRQLPEEGLKFMVYLQKENIIDESGMPKERFSAEFPKEGPSILRIQQVVRGDSAAYFCASSQSTDTQYFGPGTRLTVL.

CDR3 in DNA: TGTGCCAGTAGTATACTGGCTAGCGGGAATAATGAGCAGTTCTTC. Its translation is CASSILASGNNEQFF. V and J are TRBV19 and TRBJ2-1, with 9 positions matching TRBD2. Germline CDR1 and CDR2: LNHDA and SQIVND (reference sequence). Trimming cost V 2 bases and J 7 bases; bases outside gene matches: 6. The CDR3 has 15 residues.

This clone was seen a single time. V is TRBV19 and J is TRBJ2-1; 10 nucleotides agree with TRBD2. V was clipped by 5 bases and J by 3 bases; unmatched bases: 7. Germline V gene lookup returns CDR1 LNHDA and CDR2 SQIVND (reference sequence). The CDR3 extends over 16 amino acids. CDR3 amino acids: CASSGSGRGFYNEQFF. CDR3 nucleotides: TGTGCCAGTAGTGGGAGCGGGAGGGGGTTCTACAATGAGCAGTTCTTC.